This entry describes one T cell receptor (beta chain). MiXCR was run by TCRdb on the reads, yielding one entry per CDR3 protein. The repertoire includes 170,000 or so distinct CDR3 sequences, about a sixth of them detected once, and approximately 25% sits in the top ten. The data were taken from a study of T cell repertoires in cytomegalovirus infection. CDR3 length: 15 residues. Germline CDR1 and CDR2: SGHTA and FQGNSA. Trimming took 1 base from V and 0 from J, leaving 7 bases between them. The chain couples TRBV7-2 to TRBJ2-1; the D is unclear. This receptor was identified in a human donor in good health (CMV status not recorded). Some clones in this sample may be carry-over from other donors' samples. Sequenced sample: CD8+ T cells from PBMCs. The CDR3 reads CASSLGRASYNEQFF. The DNA of the CDR3 is TGTGCCAGCAGCTTAGGCCGTGCCTCCTACAATGAGCAGTTCTTC.